The subject of this entry is one TCR beta chain. Its binding antigen is unknown. It has no much larger one-base neighbor in the sample; base qualities were not kept. These data are taken from a study of control samples from healthy donors and cancer patients (dated by TCRdb to the early 2020s). Library generation was performed with the immunoSEQ multiplex PCR assay. TCRdb retrieved this table from immuneACCESS and kept in-frame rearrangements only. Not all clones are present; in checked studies, unresolved V genes account for under half, and no reason is known for the remainder. In all, the sample holds 150,000 to 200,000 clones, and around 92% of those were seen once. The ten largest clones take up 2% to 2.5% of the sample. V loses 10 bases, J loses 8 bases, and the germline ends lie 14 bases apart. Inclusive of the bounding cysteine and phenylalanine, the CDR3 is 12 residues long. Kept here is only the CDR3 DNA, which spans 36 bases and is read in frame from base 1. CDR1 and CDR2, per the germline V gene (reference sequence), are MNHNY and SVGAGI.

Material: blood. The receptor chain draws on TRBV6-6 and TRBJ1-4; a weak D assignment points to TRBD1 (6 bases agree). This clonotype originated in a middle-aged woman in good health. The CDR3 loop reads CATRGFGEKLFF. The bases are TGTGCCACCAGGGGCTTTGGGGAAAAACTGTTTTTT.